This T cell receptor beta chain originates from a study of radiation and T cells in renal cell carcinoma. Time point noted: blood 2 weeks post-SBRT. Treatment of the sample: 15 Gy SBRT to primary tumor, nephrectomy 4 weeks later. There are 13 residues in the CDR3. Trimming removed 3 bases from V and 3 bases from J, with 8 bases in between. Germline V gives CDR1 MDHEN, CDR2 SYDVKM. The data were produced by immunoSEQ multiplex PCR, yet TCRdb's version contains in-frame clones alone and is incomplete. The sample consists of more than 100,000 clones, 88% of them appearing once. The V and J genes are TRBV28 and TRBJ1-2; D is undetermined. The sequenced sample was blood, obtained from a patient whose treatment included radiotherapy and nephrectomy. The clonotype comes from a woman in her sixties or seventies with renal cell carcinoma. CDR3 in DNA: TGTGCCAGCAGTTTCAACCTATACTATGGCTACACCTTC. Translating gives CASSFNLYYGYTF.